A single TCR beta chain is shown here with its context. Its specificity is unknown. The sample originates from a study of CD8+ T cells in alopecia areata. General study findings and limits: Throughout tofacitinib, many expanded lesional clones continued to persist in scalp and blood.

Treatment here: oral pan-JAK inhibitor, 5-10 mg twice daily. RNA extraction and reverse transcription yielded cDNA as sequencing template. TCRdb's table, derived via immunoSEQ multiplex PCR, lists solely in-frame clones and lacks some. The data show 120,000 to 150,000 clones, about 85% seen once. Germline CDR1 is MNHNS and CDR2 is SASEGT. This CDR3 is built from 16 residues. The V gene end was trimmed by 4 bases and the J gene end by 1 base; junction bases not matched to a gene: 9. This receptor was taken from a human donor with alopecia areata. The specimen comprised CD8+ T cells sorted from blood, sampled at week 4, from a patient treated with tofacitinib. The chain is built from TRBV6-1 and TRBJ2-7, with 8 bases aligning to TRBD2. The CDR3 sequence: CASSASPGLESYEQYF. The DNA for the CDR3 is TGTGCCAGCAGTGCTAGCCCGGGACTAGAATCCTACGAGCAGTACTTC.